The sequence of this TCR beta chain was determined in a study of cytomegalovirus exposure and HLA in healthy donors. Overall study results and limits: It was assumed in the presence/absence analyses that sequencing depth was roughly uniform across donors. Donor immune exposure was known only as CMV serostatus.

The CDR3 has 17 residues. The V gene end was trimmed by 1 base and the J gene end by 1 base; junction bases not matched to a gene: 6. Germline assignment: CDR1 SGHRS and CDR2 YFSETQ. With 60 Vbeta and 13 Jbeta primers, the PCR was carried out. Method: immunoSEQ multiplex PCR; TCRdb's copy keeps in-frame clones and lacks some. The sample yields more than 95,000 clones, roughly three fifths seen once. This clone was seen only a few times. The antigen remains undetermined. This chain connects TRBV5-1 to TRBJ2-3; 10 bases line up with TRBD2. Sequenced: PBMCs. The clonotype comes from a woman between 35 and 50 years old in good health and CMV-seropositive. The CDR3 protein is CASSLSLAGVGTDTQYF. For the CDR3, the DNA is TGCGCCAGCAGCTTGTCCCTAGCGGGAGTCGGCACAGATACGCAGTATTTT.